The clone carrying this TCR beta chain was seen a handful of times. The antigen is undetermined. The libraries were made with immunoSEQ v3.0 at survey level. Profiled with immunoSEQ multiplex PCR; TCRdb holds only in-frame clones, not every one. The table has tens of thousands of clones, 75% to 85% seen once. The data belong to a study of long-term antiretroviral therapy in people with HIV. Findings and limits, study-wide: Blood draws took place between the mid-2000s and the late 2010s and possibly involved older ART regimens. Upon ART, diversity increased but remained lower than transplant donor controls. The study lacked data on ART adherence, viral resistance or therapy changes.

Looked up from germline, CDR1 is MDHEN and CDR2 is SYDVKM. This CDR3 has 15 residues. V lost 5 bases, J lost 2 bases, and 6 bases stayed unmatched. This TCR was sampled from a man aged 40-50 years with HIV. The chain recombines TRBV28 with TRBJ1-2, with 9 bases that match TRBD1. The source was unsorted PBMCs, collected 0.3 years after starting antiretroviral therapy. The CDR3 sequence is CASSAPGQGNYGYTF. CDR3 nucleotide sequence: TGTGCCAGCAGTGCCCCGGGACAGGGCAACTATGGCTACACCTTC.